What follows are 4 T cell receptor beta chains derived from one specimen sequenced in a study of blood T cell repertoires in COVID-19. Sequenced by immunoSEQ multiplex PCR; TCRdb stores in-frame clones only, minus some. The sample includes roughly 180,000 clones, 80% seen only once; the top ten take under 15%. The specimen was PBMCs or T cells enriched from blood (not recorded which). The receptors derive from a man in his 60s who had been exposed to COVID-19.

The V call is TRBV19, the J call TRBJ2-2; D gene unclear. The V end was cut by 3 bases, the J end by 5 bases, with 10 bases between. This CDR3 has 14 residues. Germline V gene lookup returns CDR1 LNHDA and CDR2 SQIVND (reference sequence). This CDR3 reads CASSIRIETGELFF. CDR3 in DNA: TGTGCCAGTAGTATTCGTATTGAGACCGGGGAGCTGTTTTTT.

V is TRBV21-1 and J is TRBJ1-4; TRBD1, as called in the table, went unchecked against the DNA. TRBV21-1 is reported as a pseudogene. This CDR3 comprises 14 residues. The CDR3 bases are TGTGCCAGCAACTGGACAGGGCCTAATGAAAAACTGTTTTTT. Protein: CASNWTGPNEKLFF.

V is TRBV6-5 and J is TRBJ1-2, with 10 bases identical to TRBD1. The CDR3 is made up of 15 amino acids. V shed 5 bases and J 7 bases; nucleotides not matched to a gene: 10. CDR1 MNHEY and CDR2 SVGAGI come from the germline V gene. In nucleotides, the CDR3 is TGTGCCAGCAGTCCATCCTGGGGGGACAGGGGTGGCTACACCTTC. It codes for CASSPSWGDRGGYTF.

The V gene is TRBV3-1 (or the pseudogene TRBV3-2), the J gene TRBJ2-1; 15 bases are a match to TRBD2. CDR3 length: 19 amino acids. V dropped 3 bases and J dropped 0; count of bases not matched to a gene: 6. The germline V gene encodes CDR1 LGHDT and CDR2 YNNKEL (reference sequence). CDR3 region: CASSHDGLAGGSSYNEQFF. The CDR3 nucleotides read TGTGCCAGCAGCCATGACGGACTAGCGGGAGGGAGCTCCTACAATGAGCAGTTCTTC.